The sequence of this T cell receptor (beta chain) was determined in a study of cytomegalovirus exposure and HLA in healthy donors. Findings of the study overall: Most observed TCR sequences were rare, whereas some public TCRs were detected in many donors. A classifier reportedly called cytomegalovirus status with high sensitivity and specificity.

The donors were members of the validation cohort comprising some 120 subjects, separate from the roughly 690-subject first cohort. Turning to this clone: The target antigen is unknown.

Sequenced by immunoSEQ multiplex PCR; TCRdb stores in-frame clones only, minus some. This table holds around 220,000 clones, about 91% found once. Trimming removed 4 bases at V and 10 bases at J, with 12 bases between. Germline V lookup: CDR1 SGHNT, CDR2 YENEEA. This CDR3 is built from 12 residues. The V call is TRBV11-3, the J call TRBJ2-3; D not certain. The sample consisted of PBMCs. This TCR derives from a young woman in good health and CMV-seronegative. This chain's CDR3 is CASSSPSGSQYF. For the CDR3, the DNA is TGTGCCAGCAGCTCTCCTTCAGGTTCGCAGTATTTT.